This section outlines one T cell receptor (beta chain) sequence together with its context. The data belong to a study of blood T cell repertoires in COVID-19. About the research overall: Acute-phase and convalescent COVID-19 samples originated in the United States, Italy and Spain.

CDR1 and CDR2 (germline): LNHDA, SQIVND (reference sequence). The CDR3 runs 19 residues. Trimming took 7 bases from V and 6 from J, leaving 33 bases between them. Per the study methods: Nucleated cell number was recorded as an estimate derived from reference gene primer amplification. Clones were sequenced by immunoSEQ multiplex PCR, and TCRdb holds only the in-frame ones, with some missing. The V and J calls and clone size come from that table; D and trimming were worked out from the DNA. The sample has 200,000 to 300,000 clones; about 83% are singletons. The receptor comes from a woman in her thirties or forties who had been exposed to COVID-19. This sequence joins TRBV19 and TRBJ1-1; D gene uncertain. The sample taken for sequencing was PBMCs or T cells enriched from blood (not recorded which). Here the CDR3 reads CASIPQSIPLAGPGAEAFF. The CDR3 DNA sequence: TGTGCCAGTATCCCACAGTCCATCCCCCTTGCGGGCCCTGGGGCTGAAGCTTTCTTT. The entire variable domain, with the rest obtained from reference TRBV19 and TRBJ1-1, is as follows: DGGITQSPKYLFRKEGQNVTLSCEQNLNHDAMYWYRQDPGQGLRLIYYSQIVNDFQKGDIAEGYSVSREKKESFPLTVTSAQKNPTAFYLCASIPQSIPLAGPGAEAFFGQGTRLTVV.